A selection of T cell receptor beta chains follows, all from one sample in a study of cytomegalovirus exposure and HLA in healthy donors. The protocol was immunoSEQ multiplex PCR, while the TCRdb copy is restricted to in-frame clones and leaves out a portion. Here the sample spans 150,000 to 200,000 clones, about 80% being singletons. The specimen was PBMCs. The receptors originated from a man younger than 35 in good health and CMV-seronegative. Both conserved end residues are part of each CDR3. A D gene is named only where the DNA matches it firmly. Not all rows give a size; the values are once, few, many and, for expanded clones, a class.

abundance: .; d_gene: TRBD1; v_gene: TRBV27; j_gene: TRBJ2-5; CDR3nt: TGTGCCAGCAGGACAGGGAGTTTGGAGACCCAGTACTTC; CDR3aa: CASRTGSLETQYF
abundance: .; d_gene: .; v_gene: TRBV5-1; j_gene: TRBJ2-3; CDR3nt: TGCGCCAGCAGCCCCGGACAGAGCACAGATACGCAGTATTTT; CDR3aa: CASSPGQSTDTQYF
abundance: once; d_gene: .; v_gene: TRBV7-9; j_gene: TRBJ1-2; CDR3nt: TGTGCCAGCAGCGCTCTGCCCACAGGAATCTATGGCTACACCTTC; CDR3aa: CASSALPTGIYGYTF
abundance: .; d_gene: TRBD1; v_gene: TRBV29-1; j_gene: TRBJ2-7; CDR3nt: TGCAGCGTTATCGGGACAGTTTTTTACGAGCAGTACTTC; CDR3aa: CSVIGTVFYEQYF
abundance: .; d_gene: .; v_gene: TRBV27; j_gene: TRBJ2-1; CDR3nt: TGTGCCAGCAGTTTAATCGGTTTTCAACAGTACAATGAGCAGTTCTTC; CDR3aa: CASSLIGFQQYNEQFF
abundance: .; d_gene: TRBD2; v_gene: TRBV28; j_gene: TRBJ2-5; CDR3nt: TGTGCCACCAGCAAGGTTGACGGGAGGGTCCGGGAGCAGTACTTC; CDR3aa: CATSKVDGRVREQYF
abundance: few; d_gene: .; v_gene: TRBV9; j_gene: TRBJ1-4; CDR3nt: TGTGCCAGCTCTATGGGACAACCCTGGGGGCTTAATGAAAAACTGTTTTTT; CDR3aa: CASSMGQPWGLNEKLFF
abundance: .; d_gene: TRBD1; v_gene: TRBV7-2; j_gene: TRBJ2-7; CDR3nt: TGTGCCAGCAGCTTGGGTGACAGGGGGCTGTACGAGCAGTACTTC; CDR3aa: CASSLGDRGLYEQYF
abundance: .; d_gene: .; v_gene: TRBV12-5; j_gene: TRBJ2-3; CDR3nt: TGTGCTGGAGCGGGCGGTGACGGCACAGATACGCAGTATTTT; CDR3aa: CAGAGGDGTDTQYF
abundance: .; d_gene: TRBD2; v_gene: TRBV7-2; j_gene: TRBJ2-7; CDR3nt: TGTGCCAGCAGCGCCTCCGGGACTAGCGGGAGCGAGCAGTACTTC; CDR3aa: CASSASGTSGSEQYF
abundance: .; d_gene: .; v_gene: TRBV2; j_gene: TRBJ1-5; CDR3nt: TGTGCCAGCAGTGTCCAGGGGTTTGGTCAGCCCCAGCATTTT; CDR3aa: CASSVQGFGQPQHF
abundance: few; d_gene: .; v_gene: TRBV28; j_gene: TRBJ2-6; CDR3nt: TGTGCCAGCAGAACATACCGACATTCTGGGGCCAACGTCCTGACTTTC; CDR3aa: CASRTYRHSGANVLTF
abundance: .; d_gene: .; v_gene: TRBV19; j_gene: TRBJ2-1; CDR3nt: TGTGCCAGTAGTAGCAGGGGCTGGAGCTCCTACAATGAGCAGTTCTTC; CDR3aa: CASSSRGWSSYNEQFF
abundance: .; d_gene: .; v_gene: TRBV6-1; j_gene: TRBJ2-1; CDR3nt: TGTGCCAGCAGTGAAGGTTTCAATTCTGGCCTCAATGAGCAGTTCTTC; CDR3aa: CASSEGFNSGLNEQFF
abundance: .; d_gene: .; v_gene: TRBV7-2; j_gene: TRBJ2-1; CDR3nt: TGTGCCAGCAGCTTAAGGGCGGGCAATGAGCAGTTCTTC; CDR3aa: CASSLRAGNEQFF
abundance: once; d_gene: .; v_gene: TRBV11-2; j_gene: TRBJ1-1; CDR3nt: TGTGCCAGCAGCTTATTCGCAGAGAACACTGAAGCTTTCTTT; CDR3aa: CASSLFAENTEAFF
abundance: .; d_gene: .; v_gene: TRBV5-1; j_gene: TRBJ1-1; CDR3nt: TGCGCCAGCAGCTCTTCTACCGCGCTGAACACTGAAGCTTTCTTT; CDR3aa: CASSSSTALNTEAFF
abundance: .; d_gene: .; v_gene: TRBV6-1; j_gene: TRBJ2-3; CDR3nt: TGTGCCAGCAGTGAATTCAGGGCGGGAGTTCTGGGGGCCACAGATACGCAGTATTTT; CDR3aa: CASSEFRAGVLGATDTQYF
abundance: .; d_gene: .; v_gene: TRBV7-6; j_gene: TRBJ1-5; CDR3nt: TGTGCCAGCAGCCCGGGGGGCGATCAGCCCCAGCATTTT; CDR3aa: CASSPGGDQPQHF
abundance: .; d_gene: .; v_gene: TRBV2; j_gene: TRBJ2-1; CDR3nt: TGTGCCAGCAGGCCGGGATCCAATGAGCAGTTCTTC; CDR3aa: CASRPGSNEQFF
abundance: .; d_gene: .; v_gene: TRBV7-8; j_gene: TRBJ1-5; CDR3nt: TGTGCCAGCAGCCCCGTAGCCGTGATGTTTGTAAGCAATCAGCCCCAGCATTTT; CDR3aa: CASSPVAVMFVSNQPQHF
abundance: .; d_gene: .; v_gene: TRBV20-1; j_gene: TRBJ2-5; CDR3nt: TGCAGTGCTTCACCCGGGGAGACCCAGTACTTC; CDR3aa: CSASPGETQYF
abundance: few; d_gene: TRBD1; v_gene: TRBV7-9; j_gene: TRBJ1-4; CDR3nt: TGTGCCAGCAGCACGGACAGGGGCCTGAATGAAAAACTGTTTTTT; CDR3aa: CASSTDRGLNEKLFF
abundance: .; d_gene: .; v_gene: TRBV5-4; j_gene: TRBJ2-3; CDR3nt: TGTGCCCTCGGGACATTTGATCGTACGCAGTATTTT; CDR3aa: CALGTFDRTQYF
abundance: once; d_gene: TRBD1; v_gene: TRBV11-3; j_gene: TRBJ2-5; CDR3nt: TGTGCCAGCAGAAACCTTCGACAGGGTCCGCCAGAGACCCAGTACTTC; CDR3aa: CASRNLRQGPPETQYF
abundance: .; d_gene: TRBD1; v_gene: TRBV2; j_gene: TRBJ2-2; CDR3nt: TGTGCCAGCAAAAAGGGGGCGCAGACCGGGGAGCTGTTTTTT; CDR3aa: CASKKGAQTGELFF
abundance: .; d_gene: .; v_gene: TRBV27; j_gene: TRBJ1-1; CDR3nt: TGTGCCAGCAGTCAACAGGGATCCACTGAAGCTTTCTTT; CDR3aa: CASSQQGSTEAFF
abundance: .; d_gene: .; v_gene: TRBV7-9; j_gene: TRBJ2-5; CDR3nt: TGTGCCAGCAGCTTAGTCACGGGTGCGAAGACCCAGTACTTC; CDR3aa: CASSLVTGAKTQYF
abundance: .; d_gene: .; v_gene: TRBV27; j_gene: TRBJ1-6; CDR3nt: TGTGCCAGCAGAAAAACAGACCCCAATTCACCCCTCCACTTT; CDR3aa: CASRKTDPNSPLHF
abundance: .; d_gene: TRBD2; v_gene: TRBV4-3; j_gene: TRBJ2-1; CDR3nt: TGCGCCAGCAGCCACGCCCCCGCTAGCGGGAGCTGCAATGAGCAGTTCTTC; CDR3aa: CASSHAPASGSCNEQFF
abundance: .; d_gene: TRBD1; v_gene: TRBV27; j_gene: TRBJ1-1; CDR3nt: TGTGCCAGCAGTGCCCTCGGGACAGGGGGCAAGGGCACTGAAGCTTTCTTT; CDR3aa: CASSALGTGGKGTEAFF
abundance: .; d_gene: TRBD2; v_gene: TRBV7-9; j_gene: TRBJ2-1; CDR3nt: TGTGCCAGCAGCTTAAGTCCAGCGGGAGTCCTCTTTTACAATGAGCAGTTCTTC; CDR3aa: CASSLSPAGVLFYNEQFF
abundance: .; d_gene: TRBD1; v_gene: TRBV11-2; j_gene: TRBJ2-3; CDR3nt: TGTGCCAGCAGCTACCACATATCCCAGGGGGCTAGCACAGATACGCAGTATTTT; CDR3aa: CASSYHISQGASTDTQYF
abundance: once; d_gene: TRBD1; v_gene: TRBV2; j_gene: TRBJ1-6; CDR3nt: TGTGCCAGCAAAGAGGGCAGGGGGAATTCACCCCTCCACTTT; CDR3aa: CASKEGRGNSPLHF
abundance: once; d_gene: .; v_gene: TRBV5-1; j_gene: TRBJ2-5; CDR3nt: TGCGCCAGCAGCTTGGGGTTTGCAGGGGATAGAGCCTTCCAAGAGACCCAGTACTTC; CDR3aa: CASSLGFAGDRAFQETQYF
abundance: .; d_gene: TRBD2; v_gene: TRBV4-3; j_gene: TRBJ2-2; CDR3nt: TGCGCCAGCAGCCAATTAACTAGCGGGAGTGCCGGCGGGGAGCTGTTTTTT; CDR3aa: CASSQLTSGSAGGELFF
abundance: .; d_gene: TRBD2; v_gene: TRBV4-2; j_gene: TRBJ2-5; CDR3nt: TGTGCCAGCAGCCACCAACGGGGGGCGGCGGGAGGTCTGGAGACCCAGTACTTC; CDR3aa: CASSHQRGAAGGLETQYF
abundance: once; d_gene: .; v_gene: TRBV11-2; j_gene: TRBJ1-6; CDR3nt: TGTGCCAGCAGCCCCACAGGACATAATTCACCCCTCCACTTT; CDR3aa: CASSPTGHNSPLHF
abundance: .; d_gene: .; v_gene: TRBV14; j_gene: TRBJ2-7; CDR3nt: TGTGCCAGCAGCCGGGCCAAAGGGGCGGCCACCTACGAGCAGTACTTC; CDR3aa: CASSRAKGAATYEQYF
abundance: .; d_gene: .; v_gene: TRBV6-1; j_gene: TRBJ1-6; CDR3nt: TGTGCCTGCAAAAGAGGGCCCGAAGGCTTTTCACCCCTCCACTTT; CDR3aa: CACKRGPEGFSPLHF
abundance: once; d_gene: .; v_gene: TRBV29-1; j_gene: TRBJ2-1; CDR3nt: TGCAGCGTTTCCTCACAGGGTTTCCACAATGAGCAGTTCTTC; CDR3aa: CSVSSQGFHNEQFF
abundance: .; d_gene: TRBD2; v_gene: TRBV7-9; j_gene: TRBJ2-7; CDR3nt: TGTGCCAGCAGCGACAGAGGTGGTAGCGGGAGGAAGGAAGTTCTCGAGCAGTACTTC; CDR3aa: CASSDRGGSGRKEVLEQYF
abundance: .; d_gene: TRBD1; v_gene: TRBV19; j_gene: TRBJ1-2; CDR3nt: TGTGCCAGTAGTATGACGGGACAGGGAAAACGGCTCGCCGGCTACACCTTC; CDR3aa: CASSMTGQGKRLAGYTF
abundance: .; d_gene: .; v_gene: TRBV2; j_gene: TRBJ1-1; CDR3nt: TGTGCCAGCAGTGGGAGGACTGAAGCTTTCTTT; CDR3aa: CASSGRTEAFF
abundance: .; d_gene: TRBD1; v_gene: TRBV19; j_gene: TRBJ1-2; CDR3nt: TGTGCCAGTCTATCGACAGGGCAATCCTATGGCTACACCTTC; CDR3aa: CASLSTGQSYGYTF
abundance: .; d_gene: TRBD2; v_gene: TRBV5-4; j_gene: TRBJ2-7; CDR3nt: TGTGCCAGCAGATTGGCTGGCGGGGGGGCCTCCGAGCAGTACTTC; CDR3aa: CASRLAGGGASEQYF
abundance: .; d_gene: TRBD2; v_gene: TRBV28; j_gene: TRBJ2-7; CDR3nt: TGTGCCAGCAGTTCCGGGGGGGCAGGAGAACCTTACGAGCAGTACTTC; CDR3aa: CASSSGGAGEPYEQYF
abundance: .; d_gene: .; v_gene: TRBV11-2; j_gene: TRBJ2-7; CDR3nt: TGTGCCAGCAGCTACCTGGCAGACGAGCAGTACTTC; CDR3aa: CASSYLADEQYF
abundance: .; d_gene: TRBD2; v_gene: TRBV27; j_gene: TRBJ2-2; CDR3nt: TGTGCCAGCAGTTTCGAGCGTCCAACCCACGGGAGGGCCGGGGAGCTGTTTTTT; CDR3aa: CASSFERPTHGRAGELFF
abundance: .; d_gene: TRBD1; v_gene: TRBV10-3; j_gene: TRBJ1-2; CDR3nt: TGTGCCATCAGTGAGTCGTGGGGGGGACAGGGAGTTCCTGGCTACACCTTC; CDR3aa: CAISESWGGQGVPGYTF
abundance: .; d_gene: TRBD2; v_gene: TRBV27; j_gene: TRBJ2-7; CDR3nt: TGTGCCAGCAGGCCAACCGGGACTAGCGGGAGGTTTGGGTACGAGCAGTACTTC; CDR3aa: CASRPTGTSGRFGYEQYF
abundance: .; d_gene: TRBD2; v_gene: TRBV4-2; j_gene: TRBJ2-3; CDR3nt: TGTGCCAGCAGACAAACTAGCGGGAGGGGTGGGCAGTATTTT; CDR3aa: CASRQTSGRGGQYF
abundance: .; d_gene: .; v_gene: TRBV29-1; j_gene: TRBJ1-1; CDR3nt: TGCAGCGTTGAAAGGGGGGGGAACACTGAAGCTTTCTTT; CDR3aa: CSVERGGNTEAFF
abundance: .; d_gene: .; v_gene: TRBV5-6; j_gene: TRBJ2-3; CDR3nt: TGTGCCAGCAGCTTGGACCCACCCCGGGTCGATACGCAGTATTTT; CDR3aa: CASSLDPPRVDTQYF
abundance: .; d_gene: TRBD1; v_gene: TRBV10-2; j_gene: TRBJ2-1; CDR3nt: TGCGCCAGCAATCGAGGGACAGGGACCAATGAGCAGTTCTTC; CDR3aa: CASNRGTGTNEQFF